The 13 T cell receptor beta chains below all came from one sample that was sequenced in a study of blood T cell repertoires in COVID-19. The table came from immunoSEQ multiplex PCR; TCRdb's copy has only in-frame clones and leaves some out. The sample shows about 250,000 clones, around 90% of them seen only once. The source material was PBMCs or T cells enriched from blood (not recorded which). The receptors originated from a woman between 50 and 59 years old who had recovered from COVID-19.

V usage is TRBV19 and J usage is TRBJ1-5; D may be TRBD1 (6 bases). This CDR3 is 17 amino acids long. Germline-derived CDR1 and CDR2 are LNHDA and SQIVND (reference sequence). Trimming cost V 4 bases and J 2 bases, with 18 bases left between them. In nucleotides, the CDR3 is TGTGCCAGTAGTACCCCTACAGGGCAATCAGGCAATCAGCCCCAGCATTTT. Translation gives CASSTPTGQSGNQPQHF.

CDR3 nucleotide sequence: TGTGCCAGCAGTTTACACAAGGACAGGCCCTATGGCTACACCTTC. Encoded protein: CASSLHKDRPYGYTF. The V call is TRBV27, the J call TRBJ1-2; 7 bases are shared with TRBD1. V lost 2 bases to trimming and J lost 4 bases; unmatched junction nucleotides: 7. The CDR3 spans 15 residues. CDR1 MNHEY and CDR2 SMNVEV come from the germline V gene (reference sequence).

This chain connects TRBV18 to TRBJ1-2; possible D gene TRBD1, 6 bases. V was cut by 4 bases and J by 1 base, with 22 bases left in between. The germline CDR1 and CDR2 sequences are KGHSH and LQKENI. This CDR3 has 18 amino acids. CDR3 DNA: TGTGCCAGCTCACTCTATGGACAGAAGCAAAACCATAACTATGGCTACACCTTC. It translates to CASSLYGQKQNHNYGYTF.

The chain has TRBV29-1 and TRBJ2-1, with 8 bases aligning to TRBD1. V gave up 7 bases and J gave up 5 bases; unmatched junction bases: 10. The CDR3 is made up of 14 amino acids. Germline assignment: CDR1 SQVTM and CDR2 ANQGSEA. The CDR3 region is CSGVTGVRDNEQFF. As DNA, the CDR3 is TGCAGCGGGGTGACAGGGGTTCGCGACAATGAGCAGTTCTTC.

The genes are TRBV6-2 or TRBV6-3 and TRBJ1-6; D is possibly TRBD1 (5 bases). Per the germline V gene, CDR1 is MNHEY and CDR2 is SVGEGT. CDR3 length equals 15 residues. Trimming shortened V by 3 bases and J by 8 bases, and 14 bases separated the two germline ends. The CDR3 nucleotides are TGTGCCAGCAGTTATCTGTCGACAGTTTATTCACCCCTCCACTTT. Translated, it gives CASSYLSTVYSPLHF.

This chain links TRBV28 with TRBJ1-5, with no clear D. Germline lookup yields CDR1 MDHEN and CDR2 SYDVKM. Trimming took 6 bases from V and 0 from J, leaving 6 bases between them. This CDR3 has 13 amino acids. In DNA form, the CDR3 reads TGTGCCAGCAGCCTAGATAGCAATCAGCCCCAGCATTTT. Translating it yields CASSLDSNQPQHF.

The chain links TRBV30 to TRBJ1-2, with 8 bases matching TRBD1. Per the germline V gene, CDR1 is GTSNPN and CDR2 is SVGIG (reference sequence). CDR3 length equals 17 residues. V lost 0 bases to trimming and J lost 8 bases; unmatched junction nucleotides: 17. DNA of the CDR3: TGTGCCTGGAGTGTTGGGAGGACAGGGACTCACCCTGGGGGCTACACCTTC. It specifies CAWSVGRTGTHPGGYTF.

The rearrangement joins TRBV6-5 to TRBJ1-4, with D uncertain. V shed 1 base and J shed 8 bases, with 8 bases lying between them. The CDR3 runs 13 residues. Germline CDR1 and CDR2: MNHEY and SVGAGI. The CDR3 here is CASSYLGSEKLFF. DNA of the CDR3: TGTGCCAGCAGTTACTTGGGTAGCGAAAAACTGTTTTTT.

The CDR3 is CATSIGLAGASGNEQFF. The CDR3 DNA reads as TGTGCCACCAGCATCGGACTAGCGGGAGCGTCTGGGAATGAGCAGTTCTTC. The chain couples TRBV15 to TRBJ2-1; 13 bases fit TRBD2. This CDR3 contains 17 residues. Germline V gives CDR1 LNHNV, CDR2 YYDKDF (reference sequence). The junction had 10 bases not matched to a gene; V was cut back by 4 bases and J by 7 bases.

This clone was observed a handful of times. The rearrangement links TRBV28 to TRBJ1-4, with no clear D. Trimming took off 6 bases at V and 10 bases at J, with 21 bases between the two ends. The CDR3 is 15 residues long. Looked up from germline, CDR1 is MDHEN and CDR2 is SYDVKM. The CDR3 is CASRDLLTGGGKLFF. CDR3 DNA sequence: TGTGCCAGCAGGGATCTGCTTACGGGAGGTGGAAAACTGTTTTTT.

The chain couples TRBV28 to TRBJ1-5; the match to TRBD1 covers 9 bases. With 5 bases clipped from V and 5 bases from J, the junction kept 7 bases outside the gene matches. Germline assignment: CDR1 MDHEN and CDR2 SYDVKM. The CDR3 sequence is 15 residues long. Here the CDR3 reads CASSHPGQGDQPQHF. CDR3 sequence (DNA): TGTGCCAGCAGTCATCCGGGACAGGGTGATCAGCCCCAGCATTTT.

The V gene is TRBV7-2, the J gene TRBJ2-1; 8 nucleotides match TRBD2. CDR3 length: 13 amino acids. The germline V gene encodes CDR1 SGHTA and CDR2 FQGNSA. J lost 9 bases, V lost 2 bases, and 3 bases had no gene match. The CDR3 spells CASSLQRESEQFF. In nucleotides, the CDR3 is TGTGCCAGCAGCTTACAGCGGGAGAGTGAGCAGTTCTTC.

The sample holds a few counts of this clone. The chain has TRBV6-1 and TRBJ1-1; no clear D gene. This CDR3 is 14 amino acids long. Trimming removed 2 bases at V and 4 bases at J, with 11 bases between. The germline V gene has CDR1 MNHNS and CDR2 SASEGT. The CDR3 nucleotides read TGTGCCAGCAGTGAATATGGCAGGCCCACTGAAGCTTTCTTT. Protein product: CASSEYGRPTEAFF.